The sequence of this T cell receptor (beta chain) was determined in a study of blood T cell repertoires in COVID-19. About the study: COVID-19 samples collected from the United States, Italy and Spain covered acute and convalescent phases. T cells, B-cell-depleted T cells, or PBMCs provided the cDNA or gDNA that served as material.

The cohort comprised adults aged roughly 18 to 100 years residing in 20 to 30 US areas. A COVID-19 case had been met by exposed participants during the 2 weeks before study entry. Clones were read by immunoSEQ multiplex PCR, and TCRdb kept only the in-frame ones, dropping some. The repertoire holds some 320,000 clones, with 85% to 95% as singletons. Per the germline V gene, CDR1 is SEHNR and CDR2 is FQNEAQ (reference sequence). The V end was cut by 1 base, the J end by 10 bases, with 8 bases between. The CDR3 has 12 amino acids. V is TRBV7-9 and J is TRBJ2-4; perhaps TRBD1 as D (6 bases). The clonotype originates from a woman in her twenties or thirties who had been exposed to COVID-19. Sequenced sample: PBMCs or T cells enriched from blood (not recorded which). DNA of the CDR3: TGTGCCAGCAGCTTAGGAAGGGGGATTCAGTACTTC. Protein: CASSLGRGIQYF.